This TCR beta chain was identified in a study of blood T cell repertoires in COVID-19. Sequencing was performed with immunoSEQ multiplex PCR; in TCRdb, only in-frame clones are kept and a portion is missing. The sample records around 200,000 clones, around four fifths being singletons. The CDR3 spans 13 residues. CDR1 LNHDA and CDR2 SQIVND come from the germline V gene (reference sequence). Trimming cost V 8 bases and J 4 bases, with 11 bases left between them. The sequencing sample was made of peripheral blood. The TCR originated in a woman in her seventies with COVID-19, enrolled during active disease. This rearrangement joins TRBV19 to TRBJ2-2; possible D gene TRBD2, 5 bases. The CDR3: CASRNGGTGELFF. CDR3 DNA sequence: TGTGCCAGTCGTAACGGAGGCACCGGGGAGCTGTTTTTT.